This T cell receptor (beta chain) was profiled in a study of neurological immune-mediated disorders. This clonotype came up many times. Its antigen is unidentified. V was trimmed by 4 bases and J by 3 bases, leaving 13 bases between them. Per the germline V gene, CDR1 is SQVTM and CDR2 is ANQGSEA. The CDR3 extends over 13 amino acids. Regarding the study as a whole: With the multiple sclerosis repertoire cluster, neither clinical nor MRI features showed any association.

One entry per CDR3 protein, called by TCRdb with MiXCR from the 5' RACE reads. The sample includes tens of thousands of distinct CDR3 sequences, 2% to 2.5% of them seen just once. The V call is TRBV29-1, the J call TRBJ2-7; the D gene could be TRBD1 or TRBD2 (5 bases each). This TCR derives from a man over 45 with multiple sclerosis. Sequenced: PBMCs. In DNA form, the CDR3 reads TGCAGCGTTGTCCTTGGGGGAGTCTACGAGCAGTACTTC. Its translation: CSVVLGGVYEQYF.